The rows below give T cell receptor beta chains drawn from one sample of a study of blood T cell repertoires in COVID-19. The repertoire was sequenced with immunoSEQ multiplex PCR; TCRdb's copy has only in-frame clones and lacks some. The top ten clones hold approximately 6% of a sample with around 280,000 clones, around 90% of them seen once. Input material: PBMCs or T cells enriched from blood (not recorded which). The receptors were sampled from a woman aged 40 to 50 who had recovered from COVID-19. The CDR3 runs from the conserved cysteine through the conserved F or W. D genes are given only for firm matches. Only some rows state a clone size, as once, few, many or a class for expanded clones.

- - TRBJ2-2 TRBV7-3 TGTGCCAGCAGCTTAGAAGTTGGGCCCGGGGAGCTGTTTTTT CASSLEVGPGELFF
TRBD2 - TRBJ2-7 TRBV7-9 TGTGCCAGCAGCGCTAGCGGGAGGCCCCGTGAGCAGTACTTC CASSASGRPREQYF
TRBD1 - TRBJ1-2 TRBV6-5 TGTGCCAGCAGCGGCCGGGACAGGGGTAACTATGGCTACACCTTC CASSGRDRGNYGYTF
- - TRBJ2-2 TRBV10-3 TGTGCCACCGGCACCGGGACAAGGAACACCGGGGAGCTGTTTTTT CATGTGTRNTGELFF
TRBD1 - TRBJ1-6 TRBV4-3 TGCGCCAGCAGCCAAGATTCCGGGACAGGATATTCACCCCTCCACTTT CASSQDSGTGYSPLHF
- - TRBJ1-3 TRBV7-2 TGTGCCAGCAGCCCCCGGGGGGCCTCTGGAAACACCATATATTTT CASSPRGASGNTIYF
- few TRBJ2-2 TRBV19 TGTGCCAGTAGTATAATGGGACAAGGGAACACCGGGGAGCTGTTTTTT CASSIMGQGNTGELFF
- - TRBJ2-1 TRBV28 TGTGCCAGCAGTACCACTAGGGAAGGGCAGTTCTTC CASSTTREGQFF
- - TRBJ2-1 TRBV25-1 TGTGCCAGCGCGAACGGGGCGGGACCAAACCCATTTGAGCAGTTCTTC CASANGAGPNPFEQFF
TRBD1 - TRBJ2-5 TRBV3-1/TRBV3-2 TGTGCCAGCAGCCCATCGGGACAGCACCAAGAGACCCAGTACTTC CASSPSGQHQETQYF
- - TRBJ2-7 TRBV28 TGTGCCAGCAGGTCACAGGGATCCTCCTACGAGCAGTACTTC CASRSQGSSYEQYF
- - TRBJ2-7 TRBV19 TGTGCCAGTAGTATCCTCCTCGCGCAGGGCGAGCAGTACTTC CASSILLAQGEQYF
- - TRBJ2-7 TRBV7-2 TGTGCCAGCAGCCCCAGGACTAACCGCCACGAGCAGTACTTC CASSPRTNRHEQYF
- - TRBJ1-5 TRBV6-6 TGTGCCAGCAGCCGATCGGGGGTCAGGGGTGAAGGTAATCAGCCCCAGCATTTT CASSRSGVRGEGNQPQHF
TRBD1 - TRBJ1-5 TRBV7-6 TGTGCCAGCAGCTTATCCGTGGGACAGGGGGTGTTCAATCAGCCCCAGCATTTT CASSLSVGQGVFNQPQHF
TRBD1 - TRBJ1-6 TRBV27 TGTGCCAGCAGTTTATCACCCCCGGGACAGGGCTATAATTCACCCCTCCACTTT CASSLSPPGQGYNSPLHF
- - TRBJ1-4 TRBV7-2 TGTGCCAGCAGCTTAGTAGGAACAGGGAATGAAAAACTGTTTTTT CASSLVGTGNEKLFF
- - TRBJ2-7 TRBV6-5 TGTGCCAGCCAGCTGGGACACATCTACGAGCAGTACTTC CASQLGHIYEQYF
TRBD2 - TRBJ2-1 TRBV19 TGTGCCACCCGGGGACTATTCTCCTACAATGAGCAGTTCTTC CATRGLFSYNEQFF
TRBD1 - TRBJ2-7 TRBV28 TGTGCCAGCACCCCCGCCATGGGACAGCCCTACGAGCAGTACTTC CASTPAMGQPYEQYF
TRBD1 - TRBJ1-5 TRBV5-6 TGTGCCAGCAGCTCCTCGACAGGGGGTCGGCATCAGCCCCAGCATTTT CASSSSTGGRHQPQHF
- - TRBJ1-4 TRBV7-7 TGTGCTAGCAGCGCCGGCCGGAGAACTAATGAAAAACTGTTTTTT CASSAGRRTNEKLFF
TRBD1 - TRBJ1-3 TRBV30 TGTGCCTGGAACAGGGGCTCTGGAAACACCATATATTTT CAWNRGSGNTIYF
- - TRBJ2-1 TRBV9 TGTGCCAGCAGCCCGCGGCAAAACAATGAGCAGTTCTTC CASSPRQNNEQFF
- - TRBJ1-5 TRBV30 TGTGCCTGGAAAGAGGAGCCCCAGCATTTT CAWKEEPQHF
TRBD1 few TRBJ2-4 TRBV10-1 TGCGCCAGCAGTGAGTCGGACAGGGCAGCCAAAAACATTCAGTACTTC CASSESDRAAKNIQYF
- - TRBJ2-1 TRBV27 TGTGCCAGCAGTCCCGGGACGACTCGCGGGACCTCCTACAATGAGCAGTTCTTC CASSPGTTRGTSYNEQFF
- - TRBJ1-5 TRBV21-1 TGTGCCAGCAGCATTAAGGGAGGAAAGCCCCAGCATTTT CASSIKGGKPQHF
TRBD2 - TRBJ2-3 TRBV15 TGTGCCACCAGTCAGGTCGGGAGGAGCACAGATACGCAGTATTTT CATSQVGRSTDTQYF
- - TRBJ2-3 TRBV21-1 TGTGCCAGCAGCACCCGCTCGAGATGGGGGGAGCCAGATACGCAGTATTTT CASSTRSRWGEPDTQYF
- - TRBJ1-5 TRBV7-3 TGTGCCAGCAGCTTAATGGGCGGGTCGGGGCCCCAGCATTTT CASSLMGGSGPQHF
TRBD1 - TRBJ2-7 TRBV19 TGTGCCAGTAGTACAACCGGGACAGGGTCGTCCGAGCAGTACTTC CASSTTGTGSSEQYF
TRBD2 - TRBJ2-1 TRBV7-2 TGTGCCAGCAGCGGTCCGAATAGCGGGATAGGTGAGCAGTTCTTC CASSGPNSGIGEQFF
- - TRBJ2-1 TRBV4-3 TGCGCCAGCAGCCAAGGCCGAGGGAAGAGCTCCTACAATGAGCAGTTCTTC CASSQGRGKSSYNEQFF
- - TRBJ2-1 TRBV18 TGTGCCAGCTCATCGGCTAGGTTGGAGCAGTTCTTC CASSSARLEQFF
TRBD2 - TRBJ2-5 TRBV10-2 TGCGCCAGCAGTGCGGCGGGAGGTCGCCAAGAGACCCAGTACTTC CASSAAGGRQETQYF
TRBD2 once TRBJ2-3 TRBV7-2 TGTGCCAGCAGCTTACTCTCGTTAGCGGGCGGAATCACAGATACGCAGTATTTT CASSLLSLAGGITDTQYF
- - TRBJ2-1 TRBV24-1 TGTGCCACCGGGCGAAACTACAATGAGCAGTTCTTC CATGRNYNEQFF
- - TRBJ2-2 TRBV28 TGTGCCAGCAGCCGACAGGCTGGGGGGGTGTCCGGGGAGCTGTTTTTT CASSRQAGGVSGELFF
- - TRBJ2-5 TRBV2 TGTGCCAGCACCGAGTTGGGGCCGGGAGAGACCCAGTACTTC CASTELGPGETQYF